A selection of T cell receptor beta chains follows, all from one sample in a study of control samples from healthy donors and cancer patients. The method was immunoSEQ multiplex PCR; TCRdb's version includes in-frame clones alone and lacks a portion of them. The sample shows about 170,000 clones, over 85% of them seen only once. Specimen: blood. The receptors shown here come from a woman between 55 and 75 years old in good health. Each CDR3 is given without its conserved first and last residue. Fields, in order: V gene, CDR3 protein.

>TRBV2
ASSDLPGQGAKQY
>TRBV9
ASTGGGLEGYT
>TRBV13
ASSSPASGGETQY
>TRBV5-6
ASSLGSLADYEQY
>TRBV7-2
ASSLNSGAHQPQH
>TRBV24-1
ATSDGNSNYGYT
>TRBV27
ASSLLGTVNTEAF
>TRBV7-2
ASSQTGNNQPQH
>TRBV5-6
ASSLDALPSPYGYT
>TRBV12-3/TRBV12-4
ASRADSYEQY
>TRBV9
ASSVEGHSNTEAF
>TRBV7-8
ASSATSGASYEQY
>TRBV14
ASSLGGGSYEQY
>TRBV6-1
ASSEATGGPNYGYT
>TRBV6-1
ASSEGTNYGYT
>TRBV4-2
ASSQRQGIFGANVLT
>TRBV14
ASSPRWRYSNQPQH
>TRBV9
ASSAKGTDYNEQF
>TRBV7-9
ASSFFYSGVSGGELF
>TRBV5-4
ASSLASGGEQY
>TRBV11-3
ASSPRATGELF
>TRBV18
ASSRTGGNTGELF
>TRBV5-4
ASSLMAGGGYT
>TRBV4-2
ASSQRRGQGASVNEKLF
>TRBV9
ASSVGQDNEKLF
>TRBV10-3
AISPNPITNQPQH
>TRBV11-2
ASSRNRDPHRQETQY
>TRBV19
ASTGTYNEQF
>TRBV7-3
ASSRTPGGTEAF
>TRBV5-4
ASSLKLANQETQY
>TRBV19
ASSIQPGNYGYT
>TRBV18
ASSPPGGIRVNTEAF
>TRBV7-2
ASSLNRDRGNSPLH
>TRBV11-2
ASSTRTALNTEAF
>TRBV11-3
ASSSGYPLDEQY
>TRBV7-9
ASSSHSGQGLLYGYT
>TRBV7-2
ASSLDASFTDTQY
>TRBV7-6
ASSLGGGTGVNGYT
>TRBV2
ASSDVDRAKNTEAF
>TRBV7-9
ASSQFGDGQGGYGYT
>TRBV29-1
SVGTAGYT
>TRBV6-2/TRBV6-3
ASSKGQGGSPLH
>TRBV9
ASSVGGTGGISGNTIY
>TRBV10-3
AISESSTSRETQY
>TRBV4-1
ASSQAILAGAHPTTNEQF
>TRBV7-9
ASSTSPGLAGPSIQNYNEQF
>TRBV5-1
ASSGGSSPDTQY
>TRBV18
ASSPDRVDGYT
>TRBV6-5
ASRGPWMGSPLH
>TRBV4-3
ASSQDWDRGEKLF
>TRBV6-6
ASSYKAGINTGELF
>TRBV4-3
ASSQGTGFGEKLF